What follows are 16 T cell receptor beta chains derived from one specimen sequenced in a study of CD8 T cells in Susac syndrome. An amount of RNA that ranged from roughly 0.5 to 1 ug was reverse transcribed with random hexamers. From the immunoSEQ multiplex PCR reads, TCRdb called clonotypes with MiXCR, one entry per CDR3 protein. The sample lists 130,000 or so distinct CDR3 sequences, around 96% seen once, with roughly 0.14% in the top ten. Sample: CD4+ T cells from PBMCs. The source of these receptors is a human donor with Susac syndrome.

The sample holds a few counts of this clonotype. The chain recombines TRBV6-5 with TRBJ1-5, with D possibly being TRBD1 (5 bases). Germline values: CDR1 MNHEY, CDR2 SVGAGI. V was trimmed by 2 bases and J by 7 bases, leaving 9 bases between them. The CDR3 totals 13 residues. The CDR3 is CASSYGDGQPQHF. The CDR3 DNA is TGTGCCAGCAGTTACGGGGACGGGCAGCCCCAGCATTTT.

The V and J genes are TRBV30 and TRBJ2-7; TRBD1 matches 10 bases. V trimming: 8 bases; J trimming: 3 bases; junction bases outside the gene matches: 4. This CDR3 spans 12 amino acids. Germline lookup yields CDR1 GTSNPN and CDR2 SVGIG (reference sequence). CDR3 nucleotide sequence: TGTGCCCTCCGGGACAGGGGCTACGAGCAGTACTTC. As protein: CALRDRGYEQYF.

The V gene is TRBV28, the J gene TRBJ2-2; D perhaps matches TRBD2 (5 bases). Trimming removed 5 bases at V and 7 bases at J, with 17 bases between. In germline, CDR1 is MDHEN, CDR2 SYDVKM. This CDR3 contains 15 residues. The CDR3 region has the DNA TGTGCCAGCAGTCCCACCGATCTACGGGGCGGGGAGCTGTTTTTT. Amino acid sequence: CASSPTDLRGGELFF.

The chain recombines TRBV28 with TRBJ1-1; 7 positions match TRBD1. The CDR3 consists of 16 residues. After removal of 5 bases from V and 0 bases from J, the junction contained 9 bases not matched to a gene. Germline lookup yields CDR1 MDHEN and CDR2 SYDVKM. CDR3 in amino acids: CASSRLPTGLNTEAFF. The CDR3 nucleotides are TGTGCCAGCAGTCGCCTCCCGACAGGGTTGAACACTGAAGCTTTCTTT. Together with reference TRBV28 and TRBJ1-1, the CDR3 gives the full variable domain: DVKVTQSSRYLVKRTGEKVFLECVQDMDHENMFWYRQDPGLGLRLIYFSYDVKMKEKGDIPEGYSVSREKKERFSLILESASTNQTSMYLCASSRLPTGLNTEAFFGQGTRLTVV.

The CDR3 loop reads CASSLERQSLLGKNIQYF. CDR3 sequence (DNA): TGTGCCAGCAGTTTAGAGAGACAGAGCCTTTTGGGCAAAAACATTCAGTACTTC. V is TRBV12-3 or TRBV12-4 and J is TRBJ2-4; TRBD1 is a possible D gene (5 bases). Deletions cut 1 base from V and 3 bases from J, with 19 bases between. This CDR3 has 18 residues.

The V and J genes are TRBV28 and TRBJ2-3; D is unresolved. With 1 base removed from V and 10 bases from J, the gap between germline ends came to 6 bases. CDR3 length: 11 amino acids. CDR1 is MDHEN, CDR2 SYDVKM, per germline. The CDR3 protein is CASSLSSAQYF. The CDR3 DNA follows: TGTGCCAGCAGTTTATCTTCAGCGCAGTATTTT.

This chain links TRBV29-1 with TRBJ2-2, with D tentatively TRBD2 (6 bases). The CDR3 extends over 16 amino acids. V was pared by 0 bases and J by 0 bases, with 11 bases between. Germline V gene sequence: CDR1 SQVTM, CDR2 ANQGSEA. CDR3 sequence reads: CSVEEWGRTNTGELFF. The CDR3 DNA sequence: TGCAGCGTTGAAGAGTGGGGGAGGACGAACACCGGGGAGCTGTTTTTT.

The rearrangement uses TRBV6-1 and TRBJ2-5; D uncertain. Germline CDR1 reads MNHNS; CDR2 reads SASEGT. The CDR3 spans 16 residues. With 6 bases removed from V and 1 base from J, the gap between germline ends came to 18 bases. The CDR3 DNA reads TGTGCCAGCAGACCCACCCAGGCGCACCTCCAAGAGACCCAGTACTTC. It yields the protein CASRPTQAHLQETQYF.

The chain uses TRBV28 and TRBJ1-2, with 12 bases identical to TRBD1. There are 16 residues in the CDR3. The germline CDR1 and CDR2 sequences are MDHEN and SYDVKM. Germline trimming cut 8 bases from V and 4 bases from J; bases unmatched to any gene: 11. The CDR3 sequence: CASGGQGAHHPYGYTF. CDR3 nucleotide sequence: TGTGCCAGCGGGGGACAGGGGGCGCATCATCCCTATGGCTACACCTTC.

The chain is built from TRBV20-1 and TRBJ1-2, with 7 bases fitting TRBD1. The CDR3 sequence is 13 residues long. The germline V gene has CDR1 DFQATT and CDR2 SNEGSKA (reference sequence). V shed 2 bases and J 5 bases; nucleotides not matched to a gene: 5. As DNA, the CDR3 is TGCAGTGCTAGACGGGGACAGATGTATGGCTACACCTTC. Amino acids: CSARRGQMYGYTF.

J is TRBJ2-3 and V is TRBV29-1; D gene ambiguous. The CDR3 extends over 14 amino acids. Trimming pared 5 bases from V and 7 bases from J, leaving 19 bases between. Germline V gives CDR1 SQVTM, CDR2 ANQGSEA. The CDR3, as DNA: TGCAGCGTTAGTCGGGCTAGGGATTGGAATACGCAGTATTTT. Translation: CSVSRARDWNTQYF.

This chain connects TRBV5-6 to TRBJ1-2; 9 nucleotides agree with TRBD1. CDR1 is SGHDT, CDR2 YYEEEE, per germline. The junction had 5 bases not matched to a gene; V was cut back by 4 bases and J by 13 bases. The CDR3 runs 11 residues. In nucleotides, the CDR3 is TGTGCCAGCAGCCGACAGGGGGTATTCACCTTC. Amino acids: CASSRQGVFTF.

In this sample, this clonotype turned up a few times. The CDR3 spells CASSRDRGDTQYF. CDR3 coding DNA: TGTGCCAGCAGCCGTGACAGGGGGGATACGCAGTATTTT. The J gene is TRBJ2-3, the V gene TRBV7-2; 9 bases match TRBD1. The CDR3 length is 13 residues. With V trimmed by 5 bases and J by 6 bases, 3 bases remained unmatched. CDR1 is SGHTA, CDR2 FQGNSA, per germline.

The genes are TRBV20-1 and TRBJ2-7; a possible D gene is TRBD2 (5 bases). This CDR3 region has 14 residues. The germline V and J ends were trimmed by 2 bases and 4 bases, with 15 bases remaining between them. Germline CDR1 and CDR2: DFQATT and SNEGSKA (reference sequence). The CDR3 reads CSARLGGYSYEQYF. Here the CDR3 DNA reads TGCAGTGCTAGATTGGGCGGGTATTCGTACGAGCAGTACTTC.

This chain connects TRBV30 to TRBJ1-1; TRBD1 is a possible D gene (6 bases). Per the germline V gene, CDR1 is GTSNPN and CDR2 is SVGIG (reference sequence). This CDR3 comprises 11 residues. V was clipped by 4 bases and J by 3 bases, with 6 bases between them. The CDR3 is CAWTGDTEAFF. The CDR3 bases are TGTGCCTGGACAGGGGACACTGAAGCTTTCTTT. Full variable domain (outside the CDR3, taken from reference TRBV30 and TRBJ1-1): SQTIHQWPATLVQPVGSPLSLECTVEGTSNPNLYWYRQAAGRGLQLLFYSVGIGQISSEVPQNLSASRPQDRQFILSSKKLLLSDSGFYLCAWTGDTEAFFGQGTRLTVV.

The CDR3 is CASSEDRGGNQPQHF. The CDR3, as DNA: TGTGCCAGCAGTGAAGACCGGGGAGGCAATCAGCCCCAGCATTTT. The chain couples TRBV25-1 to TRBJ1-5; D gene uncertain. The CDR3 has 15 amino acids. The germline V and J ends were trimmed by 2 bases and 2 bases, with 10 bases remaining between them. The germline gives CDR1 MGHDK, CDR2 SYGVNS.